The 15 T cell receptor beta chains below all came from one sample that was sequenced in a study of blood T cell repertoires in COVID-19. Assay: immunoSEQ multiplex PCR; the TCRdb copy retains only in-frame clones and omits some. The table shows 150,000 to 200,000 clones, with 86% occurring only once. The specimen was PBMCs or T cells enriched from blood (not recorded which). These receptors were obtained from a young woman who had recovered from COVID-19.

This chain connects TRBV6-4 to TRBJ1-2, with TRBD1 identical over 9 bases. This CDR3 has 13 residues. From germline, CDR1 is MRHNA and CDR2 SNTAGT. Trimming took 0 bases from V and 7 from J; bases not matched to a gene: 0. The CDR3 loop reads CASSDSDRGGYTF. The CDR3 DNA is TGTGCCAGCAGTGACTCGGACAGGGGTGGCTACACCTTC.

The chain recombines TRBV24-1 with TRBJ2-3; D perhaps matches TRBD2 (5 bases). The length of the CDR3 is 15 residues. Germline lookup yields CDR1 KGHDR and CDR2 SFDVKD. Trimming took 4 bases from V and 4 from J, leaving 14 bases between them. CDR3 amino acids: CATSEDSFTADTQYF. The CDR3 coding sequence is TGTGCCACCAGTGAGGACTCTTTTACGGCAGATACGCAGTATTTT.

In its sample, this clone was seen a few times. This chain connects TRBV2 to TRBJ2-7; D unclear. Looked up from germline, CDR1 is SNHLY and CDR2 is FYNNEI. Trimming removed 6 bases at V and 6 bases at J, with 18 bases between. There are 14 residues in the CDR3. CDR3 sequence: CASSDPGSGGEQYF. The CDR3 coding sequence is TGTGCCAGCAGCGACCCCGGGTCCGGTGGCGAGCAGTACTTC. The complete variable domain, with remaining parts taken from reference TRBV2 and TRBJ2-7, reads EPEVTQTPSHQVTQMGQEVILRCVPISNHLYFYWYRQILGQKVEFLVSFYNNEISEKSEIFDDQFSVERPDGSNFTLKIRSTKLEDSAMYFCASSDPGSGGEQYFGPGTRLTVT.

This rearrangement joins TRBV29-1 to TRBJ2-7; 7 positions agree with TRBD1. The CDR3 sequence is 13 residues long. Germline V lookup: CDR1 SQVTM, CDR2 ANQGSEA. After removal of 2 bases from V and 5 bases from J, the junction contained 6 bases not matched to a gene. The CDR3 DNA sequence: TGCAGCGTTGAACAGGGGGAAAGGCACGAGCAGTACTTC. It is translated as CSVEQGERHEQYF.

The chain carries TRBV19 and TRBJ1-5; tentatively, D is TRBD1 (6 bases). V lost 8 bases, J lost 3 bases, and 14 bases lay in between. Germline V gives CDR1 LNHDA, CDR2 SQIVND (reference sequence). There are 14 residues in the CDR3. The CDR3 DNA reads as TGTGCCAGTGCGACAGGAGATGCCAATCAGCCCCAGCATTTT. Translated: CASATGDANQPQHF.

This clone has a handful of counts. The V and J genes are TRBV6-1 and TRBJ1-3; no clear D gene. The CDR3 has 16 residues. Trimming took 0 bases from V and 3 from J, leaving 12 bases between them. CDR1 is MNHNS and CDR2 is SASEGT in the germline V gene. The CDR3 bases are TGTGCCAGCAGTGAAGCGCTTTACCAGTTTGGAAACACCATATATTTT. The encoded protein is CASSEALYQFGNTIYF.

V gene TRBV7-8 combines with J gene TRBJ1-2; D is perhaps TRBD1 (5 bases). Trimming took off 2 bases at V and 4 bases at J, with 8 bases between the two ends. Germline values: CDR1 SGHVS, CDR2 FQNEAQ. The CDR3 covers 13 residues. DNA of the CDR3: TGTGCCAGCAGCTTACAGGGCCCCTATGGCTACACCTTC. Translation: CASSLQGPYGYTF.

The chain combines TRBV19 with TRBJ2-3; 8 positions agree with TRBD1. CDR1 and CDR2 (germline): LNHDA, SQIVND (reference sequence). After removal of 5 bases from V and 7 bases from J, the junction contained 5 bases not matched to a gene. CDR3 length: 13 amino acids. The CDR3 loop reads CASSVDRVNTQYF. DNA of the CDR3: TGTGCCAGTAGTGTGGACAGGGTAAATACGCAGTATTTT.

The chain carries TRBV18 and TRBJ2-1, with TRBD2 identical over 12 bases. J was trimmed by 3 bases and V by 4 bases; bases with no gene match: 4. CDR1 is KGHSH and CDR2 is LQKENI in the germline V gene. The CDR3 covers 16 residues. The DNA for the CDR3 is TGTGCCAGCTCACGGGGGACTAGCGGGCTCTACAATGAGCAGTTCTTC. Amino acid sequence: CASSRGTSGLYNEQFF.

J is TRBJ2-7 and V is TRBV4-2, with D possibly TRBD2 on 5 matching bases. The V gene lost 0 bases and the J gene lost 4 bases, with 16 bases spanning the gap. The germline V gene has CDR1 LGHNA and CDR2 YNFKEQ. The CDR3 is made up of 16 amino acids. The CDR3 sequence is CASSQEVTRVGYEQYF. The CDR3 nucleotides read TGTGCCAGCAGCCAAGAGGTAACGAGGGTGGGTTACGAGCAGTACTTC.

This CDR3 reads CASSIEGPYEQYF. Here the CDR3 DNA reads TGTGCCAGTAGTATAGAGGGCCCCTACGAGCAGTACTTC. The chain employs TRBV19 and TRBJ2-7; D is unresolved. The CDR3 runs to 13 residues. V was trimmed by 0 bases and J by 2 bases, leaving 5 bases between them. Germline V gene sequence: CDR1 LNHDA, CDR2 SQIVND (reference sequence).

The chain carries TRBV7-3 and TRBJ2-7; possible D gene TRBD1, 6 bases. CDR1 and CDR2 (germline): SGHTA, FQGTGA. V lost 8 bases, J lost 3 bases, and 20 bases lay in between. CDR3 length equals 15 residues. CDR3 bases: TGTGCCAGCCAGGAACGAACAGGGCCGAACTACGAGCAGTACTTC. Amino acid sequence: CASQERTGPNYEQYF.

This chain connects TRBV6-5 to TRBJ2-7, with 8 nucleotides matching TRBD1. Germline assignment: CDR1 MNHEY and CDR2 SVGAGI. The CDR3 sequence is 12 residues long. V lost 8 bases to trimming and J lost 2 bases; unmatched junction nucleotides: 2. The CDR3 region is CASEDRAYEQYF. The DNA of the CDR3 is TGTGCCAGCGAGGACAGGGCCTACGAGCAGTACTTC.

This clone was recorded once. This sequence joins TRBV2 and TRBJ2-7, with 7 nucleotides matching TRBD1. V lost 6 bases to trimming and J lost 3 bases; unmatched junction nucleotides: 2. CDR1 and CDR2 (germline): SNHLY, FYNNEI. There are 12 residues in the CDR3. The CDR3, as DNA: TGTGCCAGCAGGGCAGGGGGCTACGAGCAGTACTTC. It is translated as CASRAGGYEQYF.

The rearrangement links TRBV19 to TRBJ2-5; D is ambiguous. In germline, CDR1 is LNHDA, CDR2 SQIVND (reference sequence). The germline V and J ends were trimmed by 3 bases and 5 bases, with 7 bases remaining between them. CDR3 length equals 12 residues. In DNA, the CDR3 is TGTGCCAGTAGTATGGTGGAGGAGACCCAGTACTTC. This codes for CASSMVEETQYF.